These 20 T cell receptor beta chains were all obtained from the same sample, sequenced in a study of T cells in Graves' hyperthyroidism and ophthalmopathy. There were TCR beta CDR3 regions amplified from RNA transcripts. HTBI primers drove first-round RT-PCR of the TCR CDR3. TCRdb ran MiXCR on the multiplex PCR reads and lists one entry per CDR3 protein. The table lists over 350,000 distinct CDR3 sequences, approximately 18% of them singletons. Sequenced sample: blood. The receptors shown here come from a man aged 18 to 30 with Graves' ophthalmopathy.

This clonotype was counted many times. This chain joins TRBV5-1 and TRBJ2-7, with 7 bases matching TRBD2. The CDR3 is made up of 12 amino acids. Germline lookup yields CDR1 SGHRS and CDR2 YFSETQ. V lost 4 bases to trimming and J lost 5 bases; unmatched junction nucleotides: 3. The DNA for the CDR3 is TGCGCCAGCAGCAGGACTAGGGACGAGCAGTACTTC. It specifies CASSRTRDEQYF. The full variable domain, completed using reference TRBV5-1 and TRBJ2-7, is KAGVTQTPRYLIKTRGQQVTLSCSPISGHRSVSWYQQTPGQGLQFLFEYFSETQRNKGNFPGRFSGRQFSNSRSEMNVSTLELGDSALYLCASSRTRDEQYFGPGTRLTVT.

J is TRBJ2-5 and V is TRBV11-2, with 10 bases identical to TRBD2. CDR1 is SGHAT, CDR2 FQNNGV, per germline. The V gene end was trimmed by 0 bases and the J gene end by 5 bases; junction bases not matched to a gene: 6. There are 16 residues in the CDR3. The CDR3 DNA reads TGTGCCAGCAGCTTAGAACTAGCGGGGCCAGGGGAGACCCAGTACTTC. Its protein is CASSLELAGPGETQYF.

This clonotype came up a few times. CDR3: CASSIPSGADTQYF. The CDR3 DNA follows: TGTGCCAGTAGTATTCCGAGCGGGGCAGATACGCAGTATTTT. This chain uses TRBV19 with TRBJ2-3; 7 bases fit TRBD2. Germline trimming cut 3 bases from V and 4 bases from J; bases unmatched to any gene: 4. Germline V gene lookup returns CDR1 LNHDA and CDR2 SQIVND (reference sequence). The CDR3 totals 14 residues.

This clonotype was observed a handful of times. This chain joins TRBV9 and TRBJ2-5, with D hard to call. The germline V gene has CDR1 SGDLS and CDR2 YYNGEE. The V end lost 2 bases, the J end lost 6 bases, and 8 bases lay between the germline ends. This CDR3 spans 12 amino acids. This chain's CDR3 is CASSVLGQTQYF. The CDR3 bases are TGTGCCAGCAGCGTCCTAGGTCAGACCCAGTACTTC.

This clonotype was recorded at least ten times. This chain links TRBV11-2 with TRBJ1-6, with D possibly matching TRBD1 (6 bases). Per the germline V gene, CDR1 is SGHAT and CDR2 is FQNNGV. The V gene lost 3 bases and the J gene lost 14 bases, with 14 bases spanning the gap. The CDR3 sequence is 13 residues long. CDR3 region: CASSFGGEGALHF. For the CDR3, the DNA is TGTGCCAGCAGCTTCGGGGGAGAGGGGGCCCTCCACTTT.

This clonotype was observed at least ten times. The gene calls are TRBV3-1 and TRBJ1-5, with D possibly being TRBD1 (5 bases). Looked up from germline, CDR1 is LGHDT and CDR2 is YNNKEL (reference sequence). V lost 3 bases and J 4 bases, leaving 13 bases between the germline ends. The CDR3 spans 15 residues. In DNA, the CDR3 is TGTGCCAGCAGCCAGTACGGGGGTGAAAATCAGCCCCAGCATTTT. Residues: CASSQYGGENQPQHF.

This clonotype was picked up a small number of times. CDR3 amino acids: CASSLAGGLAGADTQYF. CDR3 nucleotide sequence: TGTGCCAGCAGCTTGGCTGGGGGACTAGCGGGGGCAGATACGCAGTATTTT. V usage is TRBV5-6 and J usage is TRBJ2-3; 14 positions match TRBD2. Losses at the gene ends were 0 bases for V and 4 bases for J; bases not matched to a gene: 4. Germline V lookup: CDR1 SGHDT, CDR2 YYEEEE. The CDR3 consists of 17 residues. Filled out from reference TRBV5-6 and TRBJ2-3, the complete variable domain reads DAGVTQSPTHLIKTRGQQVTLRCSPKSGHDTVSWYQQALGQGPQFIFQYYEEEERQRGNFPDRFSGHQFPNYSSELNVNALLLGDSALYLCASSLAGGLAGADTQYFGPGTRLTVL.

This clonotype was counted at least ten times. The V and J genes are TRBV15 and TRBJ2-7; D may correspond to TRBD1 or TRBD2 (7 bases each). The CDR3 is made up of 19 amino acids. Trimming pared 5 bases from V and 5 bases from J, leaving 31 bases between. The germline gives CDR1 LNHNV, CDR2 YYDKDF (reference sequence). The chain's CDR3 is CATSGPILQGGIGQDEQYF. In nucleotides, the CDR3 is TGTGCCACCAGCGGCCCGATCCTTCAGGGGGGGATCGGTCAGGACGAGCAGTACTTC.

This clonotype came up a few times. The V gene is TRBV7-9, the J gene TRBJ1-1, with D maybe TRBD1 (5 bases). The CDR3 has 14 amino acids. V was trimmed by 1 base and J by 4 bases, leaving 10 bases between them. Germline V lookup: CDR1 SEHNR, CDR2 FQNEAQ (reference sequence). The CDR3 spells CASSLGSGTTEAFF. CDR3 nucleotide sequence: TGTGCCAGCAGCTTAGGTTCAGGGACCACTGAAGCTTTCTTT.

The chain links TRBV10-2 to TRBJ2-5, with 16 bases identical to TRBD2. CDR1 WSHSY and CDR2 SAAADI come from the germline V gene. The CDR3 has 18 residues. Trimming at V came to 6 bases and at J to 5 bases, leaving 12 bases not matched to a gene. Here the CDR3 reads CASRSPGTSGGDLETQYF. The CDR3 nucleotides are TGCGCCAGCAGGTCCCCCGGGACTAGCGGGGGGGATTTGGAGACCCAGTACTTC.

The chain carries TRBV9 and TRBJ1-3; 9 bases align to TRBD1. CDR1 and CDR2 from the germline V gene are SGDLS and YYNGEE. The J segment lost 4 bases and the V segment lost 3 bases, leaving 11 bases of the junction unmatched. This CDR3 region has 17 residues. CDR3 protein: CASSDHRDRDVGNTIYF. The CDR3 coding sequence is TGTGCCAGCAGCGACCACCGGGACAGGGACGTCGGAAACACCATATATTTT.

This clonotype was seen repeatedly, ten times or more. The chain links TRBV7-9 to TRBJ2-3; TRBD2 matches 15 bases. CDR3 length equals 18 residues. V trimming: 5 bases; J trimming: 0 bases; junction bases outside the gene matches: 6. CDR1 is SEHNR, CDR2 FQNEAQ, per germline (reference sequence). The CDR3 loop reads CASSQGLAGGPSTDTQYF. CDR3 DNA: TGTGCCAGCAGCCAGGGACTAGCGGGGGGTCCTAGCACAGATACGCAGTATTTT.

V and J are TRBV24-1 and TRBJ1-1, with a tentative D call TRBD1 (5 bases). Deletions cut 9 bases from V and 0 bases from J, with 13 bases between. The CDR3 consists of 14 residues. Germline V gene lookup returns CDR1 KGHDR and CDR2 SFDVKD. In DNA, the CDR3 is TGTGCCACCGCCCCGGGGGGGATGAACACTGAAGCTTTCTTT. Its protein product is CATAPGGMNTEAFF.

This clonotype was detected only once. The J gene is TRBJ2-7, the V gene TRBV5-4, with D possibly TRBD2 on 6 matching bases. Deletions cut 4 bases from V and 4 bases from J, with 15 bases between. Per the germline V gene, CDR1 is SGHNT and CDR2 is YYREEE (reference sequence). The CDR3 loop spans 14 amino acids. The CDR3 DNA is TGTGCCAGCAGCCCCGTCGGGGGAAAGTACGAGCAGTACTTC. Protein: CASSPVGGKYEQYF.

This clonotype was seen ten or more times. The chain combines TRBV12-3 or TRBV12-4 with TRBJ1-1; the match to TRBD1 covers 8 bases. CDR3 length equals 13 residues. V shed 8 bases and J 5 bases; nucleotides not matched to a gene: 7. The CDR3 spells CASGGQEDTEAFF. CDR3 sequence (DNA): TGTGCCAGCGGGGGACAGGAGGATACTGAAGCTTTCTTT.

V gene TRBV9 combines with J gene TRBJ2-3; D ambiguous. CDR3 size: 13 residues. Germline V gene sequence: CDR1 SGDLS, CDR2 YYNGEE. V was clipped by 0 bases and J by 4 bases, with 6 bases between them. The CDR3 loop is CASSVEAPDTQYF. In DNA form, the CDR3 reads TGTGCCAGCAGCGTAGAGGCACCAGATACGCAGTATTTT. Filled out from reference TRBV9 and TRBJ2-3, the complete variable domain reads DSGVTQTPKHLITATGQRVTLRCSPRSGDLSVYWYQQSLDQGLQFLIQYYNGEERAKGNILERFSAQQFPDLHSELNLSSLELGDSALYFCASSVEAPDTQYFGPGTRLTVL.

This clonotype turned up a few times. The V and J genes are TRBV15 and TRBJ2-6, with a weak D call TRBD2 (5 bases). This CDR3 spans 15 amino acids. Trimming pared 4 bases from V and 0 bases from J, leaving 7 bases between. The V gene's germline CDR1 is LNHNV and CDR2 YYDKDF (reference sequence). CDR3 nucleotide sequence: TGTGCCACCAGCACCCGGGACTCTGGGGCCAACGTCCTGACTTTC. It specifies CATSTRDSGANVLTF. The complete variable domain, with remaining parts taken from reference TRBV15 and TRBJ2-6, reads DAMVIQNPRYQVTQFGKPVTLSCSQTLNHNVMYWYQQKSSQAPKLLFHYYDKDFNNEADTPDNFQSRRPNTSFCFLDIRSPGLGDTAMYLCATSTRDSGANVLTFGAGSRLTVL.

The chain combines TRBV5-1 with TRBJ1-4, with D perhaps matching TRBD1 (5 bases). Trimming took off 4 bases at V and 3 bases at J, with 13 bases between the two ends. Per germline, CDR1 SGHRS and CDR2 YFSETQ. The CDR3 consists of 15 residues. The CDR3 loop reads CASSVQGSPNEKLFF. As DNA, the CDR3 is TGCGCCAGCAGCGTCCAGGGTTCACCTAATGAAAAACTGTTTTTT.

This clonotype has at least ten counts. This chain joins TRBV28 and TRBJ2-1, with D perhaps given as TRBD1 or TRBD2 (5 bases each). V was trimmed by 4 bases and J by 5 bases, leaving 12 bases between them. CDR1 is MDHEN and CDR2 is SYDVKM in the germline V gene. The CDR3 has 14 amino acids. The CDR3, as DNA: TGTGCCAGCAGTTCTGGGGGTGCAAACAATGAGCAGTTCTTC. It yields the protein CASSSGGANNEQFF.

This clonotype has a handful of counts. This rearrangement joins TRBV10-3 to TRBJ1-2, with no clear D. From germline, CDR1 is ENHRY and CDR2 SYGVKD. V dropped 7 bases and J dropped 6 bases, with 21 bases sitting between them. This CDR3 comprises 15 residues. For the CDR3, the DNA is TGTGCCATCAACCTTAATCCCAAGGGAAGTAATGGCTACACCTTC. This codes for CAINLNPKGSNGYTF.